This T cell receptor (beta chain) was recorded in a study of OX40 agonist ivuxolimab in advanced cancers. About the research overall: A history of anti-PD-1, anti-PD-L1 or anti-CTLA-4 therapy was acceptable, and 40% had some.

Libraries were prepared by immunoSEQ multiplex PCR; TCRdb keeps only in-frame clonotypes and omits some of them. This sample has about 96,000 clones, with approximately 84% found just once. The germline V gene has CDR1 MGHDK and CDR2 SYGVNS. V shed 1 base, J shed 5 bases, and the junction held 7 bases outside the gene matches. This CDR3 is 16 amino acids long. The starting material was CD4+ or CD8+ T cells sorted from blood, obtained in a trial of the OX40 agonist ivuxolimab. The V and J genes are TRBV25-1 and TRBJ2-1, with 8 bases fitting TRBD2. This receptor was identified in an adult with an advanced solid tumor such as melanoma, head and neck, liver or kidney cancer. The CDR3 loop reads CASSEFFGTRNNEQFF. The CDR3 nucleotides read TGTGCCAGCAGTGAATTTTTTGGGACTAGGAACAATGAGCAGTTCTTC.